This T cell receptor (beta chain) was captured by sequencing in a study of blood T cell repertoires in COVID-19. Study-wide background: Sites in the United States, Italy and Spain provided acute and convalescent COVID-19 samples.

The trim removed 6 bases at V and 0 bases at J, leaving 7 bases unmatched. The CDR3 runs 15 residues. Germline CDR1 is SNHLY and CDR2 is FYNNEI. Patients of the Seattle cohort, enrolled during active infection, were followed longitudinally. Methods used by the authors: Nucleated cell number was recorded as an estimate derived from reference gene primer amplification. Produced via immunoSEQ multiplex PCR; TCRdb's table is partial and in-frame only. Clonal size and the V and J genes are those of that table, whereas D and trimming came from the DNA. The sample holds 430,000 or so clones, about 90% seen once.

The rearrangement uses TRBV2 and TRBJ2-7; 8 bases line up with TRBD1. The TCR was taken from a man aged 18 to 30 with COVID-19, enrolled during active disease. Sequenced material: peripheral blood. In DNA, the CDR3 is TGTGCCAGCAGGAAGGGACAGGTCGGCTCCTACGAGCAGTACTTC. This encodes CASRKGQVGSYEQYF.